This T cell receptor (beta chain) stems from a study of Graves' ophthalmopathy and Graves' hyperthyroidism. Study at large: Prior to any treatment, peripheral blood was collected at the time of initial diagnosis.

Each donor who had ophthalmopathy showed moderate-to-severe activity, a CAS of ≥3, a NOSPECS of ≥4, and a duration under 3 months. RNA transcripts were the template, and TCR beta CDR3 regions were amplified from them. HTBI primers were employed in first-round RT-PCR, then a second-round multiplex PCR followed. TCRdb passed the multiplex PCR reads through MiXCR, listing each CDR3 protein once. Of almost 750,000 distinct CDR3 sequences listed, 35% to 50% were seen once; the top ten hold approximately 43%. The source material was peripheral blood. The source is an adult man with Graves' ophthalmopathy.

CDR3 region: CASSQNSKPEAFF. The CDR3, as DNA: TGTGCCAGCAGCCAAAACTCGAAGCCTGAAGCTTTCTTT. The chain uses TRBV7-9 and TRBJ1-1; no clear D. Germline V gene sequence: CDR1 SEHNR, CDR2 FQNEAQ (reference sequence). Trimming took 5 bases from V and 6 from J, leaving 13 bases between them. The CDR3 is 13 amino acids.